The sample holds a few counts of the clone carrying this T cell receptor beta chain. This entry belongs to a study of cytomegalovirus exposure and HLA in healthy donors. Study background: Prior work identified under 130 million unique TCR beta sequences in some 200 million T cells.

Primers for the PCR totalled 60 Vbeta and 13 Jbeta. Profiling relied on immunoSEQ multiplex PCR, and the TCRdb table lists in-frame clones only, not all of them. The table lists about 160,000 clones, roughly 66% of them singletons. Germline CDR1 is SEHNR and CDR2 is FQNEAQ (reference sequence). V lost 5 bases to trimming and J lost 10 bases, with 12 bases between them. CDR3 size: 12 residues. This sequence was found in a woman younger than 30 in good health and CMV-seronegative. Sample: PBMCs. V usage is TRBV7-9 and J usage is TRBJ2-1, with D tentatively TRBD1 (5 bases). Written as DNA, the CDR3 is TGTGCCAGCAGCCCCGATTACAGGGAGCAGTTCTTC. Translation gives CASSPDYREQFF.